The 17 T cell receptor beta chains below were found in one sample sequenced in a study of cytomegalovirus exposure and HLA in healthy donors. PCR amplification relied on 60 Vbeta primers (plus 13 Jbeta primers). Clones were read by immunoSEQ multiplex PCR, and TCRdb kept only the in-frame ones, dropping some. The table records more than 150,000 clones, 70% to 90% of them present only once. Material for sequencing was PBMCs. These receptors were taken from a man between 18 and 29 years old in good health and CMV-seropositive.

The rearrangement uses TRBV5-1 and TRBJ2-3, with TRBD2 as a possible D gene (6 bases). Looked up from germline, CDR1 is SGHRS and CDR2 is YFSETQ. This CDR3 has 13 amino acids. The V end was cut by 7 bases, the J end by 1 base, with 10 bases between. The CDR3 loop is CASGTLGTDTQYF. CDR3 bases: TGCGCCAGCGGGACTTTGGGCACAGATACGCAGTATTTT.

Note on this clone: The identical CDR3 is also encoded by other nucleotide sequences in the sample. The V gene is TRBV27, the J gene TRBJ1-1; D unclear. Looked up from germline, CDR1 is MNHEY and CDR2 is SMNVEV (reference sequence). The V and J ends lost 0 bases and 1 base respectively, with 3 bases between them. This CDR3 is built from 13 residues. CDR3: CASSLSRNTEAFF. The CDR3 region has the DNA TGTGCCAGCAGTTTATCCCGGAACACTGAAGCTTTCTTT.

CDR3 DNA: TGTGCCAGCAGCTTAGTAGTAGCGGGGGGAGACAATGAGCAGTTCTTC. Protein sequence: CASSLVVAGGDNEQFF. The rearrangement joins TRBV7-2 to TRBJ2-1, with TRBD2 identical over 10 bases. The ends lost 1 base at V and 5 bases at J; junction bases unmatched: 5. This CDR3 has 16 residues. Germline values: CDR1 SGHTA, CDR2 FQGNSA.

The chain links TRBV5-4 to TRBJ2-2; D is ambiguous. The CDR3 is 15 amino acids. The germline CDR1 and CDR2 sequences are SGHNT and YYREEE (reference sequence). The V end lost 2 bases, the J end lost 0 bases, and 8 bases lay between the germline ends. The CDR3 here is CASSFELTNTGELFF. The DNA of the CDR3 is TGTGCCAGCAGCTTCGAGCTGACGAACACCGGGGAGCTGTTTTTT.

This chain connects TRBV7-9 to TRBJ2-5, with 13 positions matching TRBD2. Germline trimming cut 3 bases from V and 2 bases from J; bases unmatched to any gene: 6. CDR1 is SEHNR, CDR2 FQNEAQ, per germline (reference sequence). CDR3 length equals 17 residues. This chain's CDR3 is CASSLGLAGITQETQYF. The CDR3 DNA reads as TGTGCCAGCAGCTTGGGACTAGCGGGGATCACACAAGAGACCCAGTACTTC.

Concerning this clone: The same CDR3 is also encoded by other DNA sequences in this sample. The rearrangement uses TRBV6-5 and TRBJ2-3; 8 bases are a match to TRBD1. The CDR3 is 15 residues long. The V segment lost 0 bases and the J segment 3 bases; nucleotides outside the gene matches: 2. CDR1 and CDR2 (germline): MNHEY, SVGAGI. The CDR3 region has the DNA TGTGCCAGCAGTTACTCGGGGACAGGAACAGATACGCAGTATTTT. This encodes CASSYSGTGTDTQYF.

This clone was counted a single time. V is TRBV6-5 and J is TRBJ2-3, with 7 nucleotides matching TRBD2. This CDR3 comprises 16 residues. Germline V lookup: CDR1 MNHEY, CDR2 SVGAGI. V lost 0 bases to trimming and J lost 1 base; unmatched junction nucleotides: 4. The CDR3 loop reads CASSYSWGGGTDTQYF. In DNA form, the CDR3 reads TGTGCCAGCAGTTACTCTTGGGGAGGGGGCACAGATACGCAGTATTTT.

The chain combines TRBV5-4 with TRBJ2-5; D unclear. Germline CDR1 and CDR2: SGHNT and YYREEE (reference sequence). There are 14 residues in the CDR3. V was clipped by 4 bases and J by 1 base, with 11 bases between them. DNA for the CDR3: TGTGCCAGCAGCAATCCGGGTCCCCAAGAGACCCAGTACTTC. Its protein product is CASSNPGPQETQYF.

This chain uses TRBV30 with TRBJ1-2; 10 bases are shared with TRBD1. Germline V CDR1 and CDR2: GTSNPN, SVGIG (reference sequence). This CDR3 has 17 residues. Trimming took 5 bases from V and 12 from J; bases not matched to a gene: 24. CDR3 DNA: TGTGCCTGGCGACACCACGGGACAGGGGCCGAGGGGGGGGGCCACACCTTC. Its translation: CAWRHHGTGAEGGGHTF. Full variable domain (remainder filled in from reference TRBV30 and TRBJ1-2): SQTIHQWPATLVQPVGSPLSLECTVEGTSNPNLYWYRQAAGRGLQLLFYSVGIGQISSEVPQNLSASRPQDRQFILSSKKLLLSDSGFYLCAWRHHGTGAEGGGHTFGSGTRLTVV.

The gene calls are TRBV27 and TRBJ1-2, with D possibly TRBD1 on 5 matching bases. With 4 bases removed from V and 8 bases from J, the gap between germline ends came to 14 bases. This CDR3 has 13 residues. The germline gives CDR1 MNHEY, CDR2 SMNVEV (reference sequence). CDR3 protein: CASSSQGTWGYTF. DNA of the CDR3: TGTGCCAGCAGTTCTCAGGGAACTTGGGGCTACACCTTC.

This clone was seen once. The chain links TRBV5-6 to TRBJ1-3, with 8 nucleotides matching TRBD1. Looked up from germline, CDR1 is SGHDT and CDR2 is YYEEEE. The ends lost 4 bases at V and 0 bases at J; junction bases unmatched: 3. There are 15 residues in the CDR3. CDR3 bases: TGTGCCAGCAGCAGGGACAGGCTCTCTGGAAACACCATATATTTT. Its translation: CASSRDRLSGNTIYF.

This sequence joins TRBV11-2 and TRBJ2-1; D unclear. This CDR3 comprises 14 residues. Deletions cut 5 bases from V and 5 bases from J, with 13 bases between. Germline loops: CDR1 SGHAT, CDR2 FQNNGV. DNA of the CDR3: TGTGCCAGCAGCGAATTACAGCCTCACAATGAGCAGTTCTTC. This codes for CASSELQPHNEQFF.

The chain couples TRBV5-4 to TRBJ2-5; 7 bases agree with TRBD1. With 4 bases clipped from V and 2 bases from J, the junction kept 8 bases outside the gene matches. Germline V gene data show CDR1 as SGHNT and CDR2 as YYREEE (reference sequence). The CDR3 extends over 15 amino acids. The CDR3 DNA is TGTGCCAGCAGCAGAGAGACAGGGCGGCAAGAGACCCAGTACTTC. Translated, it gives CASSRETGRQETQYF. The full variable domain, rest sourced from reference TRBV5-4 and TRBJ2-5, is ETGVTQSPTHLIKTRGQQVTLRCSSQSGHNTVSWYQQALGQGPQFIFQYYREEENGRGNFPPRFSGLQFPNYSSELNVNALELDDSALYLCASSRETGRQETQYFGPGTRLLVL.

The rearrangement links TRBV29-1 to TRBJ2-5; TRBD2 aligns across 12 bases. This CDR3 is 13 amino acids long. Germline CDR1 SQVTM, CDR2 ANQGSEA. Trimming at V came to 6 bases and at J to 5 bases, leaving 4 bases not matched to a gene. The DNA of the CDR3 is TGCAGCGTGTCTAGCGGGGGGGCGGAGACCCAGTACTTC. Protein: CSVSSGGAETQYF. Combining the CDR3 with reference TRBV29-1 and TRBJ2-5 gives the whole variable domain SAVISQKPSRDICQRGTSLTIQCQVDSQVTMMFWYRQQPGQSLTLIATANQGSEATYESGFVIDKFPISRPNLTFSTLTVSNMSPEDSSIYLCSVSSGGAETQYFGPGTRLLVL.

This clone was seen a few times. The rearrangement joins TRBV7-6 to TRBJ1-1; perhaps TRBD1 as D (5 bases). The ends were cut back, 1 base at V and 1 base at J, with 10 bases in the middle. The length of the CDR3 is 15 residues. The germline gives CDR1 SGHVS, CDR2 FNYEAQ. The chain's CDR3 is CASSLGGGGNTEAFF. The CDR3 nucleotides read TGTGCCAGCAGCTTAGGGGGGGGTGGGAACACTGAAGCTTTCTTT. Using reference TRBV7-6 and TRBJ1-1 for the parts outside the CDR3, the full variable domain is GAGVSQSPRYKVTKRGQDVALRCDPISGHVSLYWYRQALGQGPEFLTYFNYEAQQDKSGLPNDRFSAERPEGSISTLTIQRTEQRDSAMYRCASSLGGGGNTEAFFGQGTRLTVV.

The CDR3 here is CASSEASVSYGYTF. The DNA of the CDR3 is TGTGCCAGCAGTGAAGCATCGGTTAGCTACGGCTACACCTTC. The chain employs TRBV2 and TRBJ1-2; D gene uncertain. There are 14 residues in the CDR3. Germline-derived CDR1 and CDR2 are SNHLY and FYNNEI. Trimming stripped 0 bases from V and 8 bases from J, with 13 bases between.

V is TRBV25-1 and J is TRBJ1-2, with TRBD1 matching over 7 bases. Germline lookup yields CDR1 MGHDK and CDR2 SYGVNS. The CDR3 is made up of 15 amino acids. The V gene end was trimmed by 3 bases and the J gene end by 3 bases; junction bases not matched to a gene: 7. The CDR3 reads CASSDPDRVDYGYTF. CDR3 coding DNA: TGTGCCAGCAGTGATCCTGACAGGGTGGACTATGGCTACACCTTC.